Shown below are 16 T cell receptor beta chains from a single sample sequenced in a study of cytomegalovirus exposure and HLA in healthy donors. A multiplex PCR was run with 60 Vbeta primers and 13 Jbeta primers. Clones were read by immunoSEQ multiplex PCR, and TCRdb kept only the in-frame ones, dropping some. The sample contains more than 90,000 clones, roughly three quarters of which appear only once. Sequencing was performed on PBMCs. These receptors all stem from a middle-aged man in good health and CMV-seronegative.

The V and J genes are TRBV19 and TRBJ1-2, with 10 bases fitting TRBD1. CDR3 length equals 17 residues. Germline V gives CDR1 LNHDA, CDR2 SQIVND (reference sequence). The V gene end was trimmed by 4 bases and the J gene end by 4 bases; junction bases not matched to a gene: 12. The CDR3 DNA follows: TGTGCCAGTAGTAGGGACAGGGGCGTTCGGGTTCTCTATGGCTACACCTTC. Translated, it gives CASSRDRGVRVLYGYTF.

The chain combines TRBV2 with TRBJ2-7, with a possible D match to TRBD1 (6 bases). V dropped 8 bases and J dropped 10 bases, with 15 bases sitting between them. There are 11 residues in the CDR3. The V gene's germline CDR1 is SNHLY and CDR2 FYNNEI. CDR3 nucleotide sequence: TGTGCCAGCGCCGAACAGGGTTACCAGTACTTC. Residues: CASAEQGYQYF.

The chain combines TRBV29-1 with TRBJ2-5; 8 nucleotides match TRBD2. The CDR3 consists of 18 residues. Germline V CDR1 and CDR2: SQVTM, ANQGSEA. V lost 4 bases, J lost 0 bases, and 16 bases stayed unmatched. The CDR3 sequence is CSVGDAGGRIDHQETQYF. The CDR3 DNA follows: TGCAGCGTTGGTGATGCGGGGGGCCGAATAGACCACCAAGAGACCCAGTACTTC.

CDR3 in amino acids: CASSLGRLAETGELFF. The CDR3 nucleotides are TGTGCCAGCAGCTTGGGGAGGCTAGCAGAGACCGGGGAGCTGTTTTTT. This sequence joins TRBV7-9 and TRBJ2-2; a possible D gene is TRBD2 (6 bases). Germline lookup yields CDR1 SEHNR and CDR2 FQNEAQ (reference sequence). The CDR3 is 16 amino acids. Trimming took off 3 bases at V and 5 bases at J, with 16 bases between the two ends.

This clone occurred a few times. CDR3: CASSLTAGENTEAFF. The CDR3 DNA reads as TGTGCCAGCAGTTTGACAGCGGGTGAGAACACTGAAGCTTTCTTT. This chain joins TRBV6-5 and TRBJ1-1; a weak D match, TRBD1 (5 bases). CDR3 length: 15 residues. Trimming cost V 4 bases and J 1 base, with 13 bases left between them. In germline, CDR1 is MNHEY, CDR2 SVGAGI.

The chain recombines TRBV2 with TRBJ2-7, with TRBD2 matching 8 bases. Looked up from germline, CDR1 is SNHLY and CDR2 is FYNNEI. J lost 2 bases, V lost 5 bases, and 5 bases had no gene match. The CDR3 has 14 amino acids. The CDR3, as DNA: TGTGCCAGCAGTCGGCTAGCGGGCGCCTACGAGCAGTACTTC. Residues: CASSRLAGAYEQYF.

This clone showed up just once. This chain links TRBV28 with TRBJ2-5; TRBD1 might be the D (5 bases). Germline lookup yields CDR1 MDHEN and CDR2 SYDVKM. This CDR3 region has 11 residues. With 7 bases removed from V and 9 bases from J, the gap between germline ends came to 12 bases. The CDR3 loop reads CASNGQGAQYF. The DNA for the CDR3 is TGTGCCAGCAACGGTCAAGGGGCCCAGTACTTC.

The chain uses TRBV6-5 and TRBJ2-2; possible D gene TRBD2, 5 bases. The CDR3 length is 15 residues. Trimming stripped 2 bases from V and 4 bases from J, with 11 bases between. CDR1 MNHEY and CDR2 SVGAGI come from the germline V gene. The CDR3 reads CASSYERTRTGELFF. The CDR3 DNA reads TGTGCCAGCAGTTACGAGCGGACGCGCACCGGGGAGCTGTTTTTT.

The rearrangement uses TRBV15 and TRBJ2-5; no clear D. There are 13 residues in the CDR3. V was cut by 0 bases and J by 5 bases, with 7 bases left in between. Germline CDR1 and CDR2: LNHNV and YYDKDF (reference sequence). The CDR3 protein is CATSRDPMETQYF. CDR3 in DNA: TGTGCCACCAGCAGAGATCCCATGGAGACCCAGTACTTC.

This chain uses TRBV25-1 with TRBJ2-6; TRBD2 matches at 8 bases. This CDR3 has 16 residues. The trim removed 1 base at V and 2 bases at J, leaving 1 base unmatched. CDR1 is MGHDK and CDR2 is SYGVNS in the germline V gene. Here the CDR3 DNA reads TGTGCCAGCAGTGAATCGGGAGGGGCTGGGGCCAACGTCCTGACTTTC. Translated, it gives CASSESGGAGANVLTF.

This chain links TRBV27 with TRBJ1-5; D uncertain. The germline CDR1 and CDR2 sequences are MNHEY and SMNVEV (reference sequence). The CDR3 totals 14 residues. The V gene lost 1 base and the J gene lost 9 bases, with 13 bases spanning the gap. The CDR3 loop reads CASSLWSGRGPQHF. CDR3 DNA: TGTGCCAGCAGTTTATGGAGCGGCCGGGGGCCCCAGCATTTT.

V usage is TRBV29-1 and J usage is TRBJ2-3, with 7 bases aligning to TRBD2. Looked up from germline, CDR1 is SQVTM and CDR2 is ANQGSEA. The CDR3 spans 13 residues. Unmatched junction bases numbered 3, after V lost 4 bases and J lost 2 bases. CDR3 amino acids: CSVASGVTDTQYF. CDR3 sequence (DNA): TGCAGCGTTGCCAGCGGGGTCACAGATACGCAGTATTTT.

The CDR3 spells CASSQLAGDYEQYV. The DNA of the CDR3 is TGTGCCAGCAGCCAACTAGCGGGGGACTACGAGCAGTACGTC. V and J are TRBV6-5 and TRBJ2-7; 11 bases are shared with TRBD2. Germline assignment: CDR1 MNHEY and CDR2 SVGAGI. This CDR3 spans 14 amino acids. The V segment lost 6 bases and the J segment 3 bases; nucleotides outside the gene matches: 4.

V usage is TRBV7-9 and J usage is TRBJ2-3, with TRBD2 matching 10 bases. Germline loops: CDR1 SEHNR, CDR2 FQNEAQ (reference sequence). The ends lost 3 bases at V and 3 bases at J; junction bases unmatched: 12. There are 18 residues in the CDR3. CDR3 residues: CASSFGSGGGSRTDTQYF. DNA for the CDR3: TGTGCCAGCAGCTTTGGGAGCGGGGGGGGATCGAGGACAGATACGCAGTATTTT.

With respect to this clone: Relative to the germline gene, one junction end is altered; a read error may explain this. The chain's CDR3 is CASSPGTSKDTQYF. The CDR3 nucleotides are TGTGCCAGCTCACCAGGGACTAGCAAAGATACGCAGTATTTT. The gene calls are TRBV18 and TRBJ2-3; 9 nucleotides agree with TRBD2. From germline, CDR1 is KGHSH and CDR2 LQKENI. The CDR3 extends over 14 amino acids. Full variable domain (remainder filled in from reference TRBV18 and TRBJ2-3): NAGVMQNPRHLVRRRGQEARLRCSPMKGHSHVYWYRQLPEEGLKFMVYLQKENIIDESGMPKERFSAEFPKEGPSILRIQQVVRGDSAAYFCASSPGTSKDTQYFGPGTRLTVL.

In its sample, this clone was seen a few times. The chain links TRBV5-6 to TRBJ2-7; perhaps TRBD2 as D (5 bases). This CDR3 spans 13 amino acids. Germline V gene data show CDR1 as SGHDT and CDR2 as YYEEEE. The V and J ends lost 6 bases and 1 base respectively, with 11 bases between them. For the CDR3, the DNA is TGTGCCAGCACCATGGGGAGTTCCTACGAGCAGTACGTC. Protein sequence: CASTMGSSYEQYV.